This T cell receptor beta chain was captured by sequencing in a study of blood T cell repertoires in COVID-19 (dated by TCRdb to 2018 to 2020). Looking at the study overall: Collaborator samples came from the United States, Italy and Spain and covered acute and convalescent phases of COVID-19. The prospective study material was composed of cDNA or gDNA derived from T cells, B-cell-depleted T cells, or PBMCs. Subjects who had been exposed to COVID-19, were actively infected with it, or had recovered from it provided the deeply sampled blood TCRbeta repertoires that made up the dataset. The repertoires were released in a freely available public database meant as a resource for research on the immune response to SARS-CoV-2. Samples were obtained from the ongoing ImmuneRACE study (first 160 participants) and from 1,000 to 1,500 subjects provided by 6 global collaborators. A de-identified subject ID, COVID-19 status, age in years and sex were almost always included in the sample metadata. Where available, HLA class I and class II types were obtained from metadata supplied by the sample provider rather than from assay-based typing. Broader findings and caveats from the paper: The quantity of clinical and demographic metadata differed by source and by participant and was supplied without curation.

TCRbeta CDR3 regions were amplified from genomic DNA using the immunoSEQ Assay, a bias-controlled multiplex PCR. On the authors' methods: Within the assay, amplification of reference gene primers was used to estimate how many nucleated cells each sample contained. To quantify the absolute abundance of each unique TCRbeta CDR3 rearrangement, sequence reads were collapsed and filtered. For each sample, productive Simpson clonality was calculated as the square root of Simpson's diversity index over productive rearrangements. TCRdb holds this immuneACCESS table with in-frame rearrangements only. Some clones are missing; in checked studies, unresolved V genes explain under half, and the rest has no known cause. The V and J calls and clone size are taken from that table; D and trimming were inferred from the DNA. Here the sample has 55,000 to 75,000 clones; around three quarters occur a single time. Of the sample, roughly 35% is held by the ten largest clones.

Whole blood was collected in K2EDTA tubes by collaborating institutions according to the institutions' own protocols. For TCRbeta analysis, collaborators shipped samples as frozen whole blood, isolated PBMCs, or DNA extracted from either of those sample types. Inclusive of the bounding cysteine and phenylalanine, the CDR3 is 14 residues long. Only the CDR3 DNA stays, 42 bases, in frame from base 1. Ends trimmed: V by 6 bases, J by 9 bases; bases unmatched to a gene: 9. The CDR1 and CDR2 encoded by the germline V gene (reference sequence) are MNHNY and SVGAGI. As to this clone: Its antigen remains undetermined. There are no base qualities to consult, and no much larger clone falls within one base.

The specimen was peripheral blood. The origin of this receptor is a woman in her seventies with acute or convalescent COVID-19. The V and J genes are TRBV6-6 and TRBJ1-5; the central 9 bases match TRBD1. The nucleotides read TGTGCCAGCAGCCTGGACAGGGGCCCGTCGCCCCAGCATTTT. This encodes CASSLDRGPSPQHF.